The entry below gives a single T cell receptor (beta chain) sequence along with its context. Data came from immunoSEQ multiplex PCR; TCRdb stores just in-frame clones and leaves some out. There are 200,000 or so clones in the sample; about 82% occur only once, and around 5.2% lies in the top ten. The sample comes from a study of blood T cell repertoires in COVID-19. Across the study: Whether acute or convalescent, the COVID-19 samples came from the United States, Italy and Spain. Sources were T cells, B-cell-depleted T cells, or PBMCs; the material itself was cDNA or gDNA.

This receptor was taken from a young woman with acute or convalescent COVID-19. The sequencing sample was made of peripheral blood.

The CDR3, as DNA: TGTGCCAGCAGTGGGGGGCAGGGGGAAGAGACCCAGTACTTC. Encoded protein: CASSGGQGEETQYF. The chain combines TRBV27 with TRBJ2-5; D possibly corresponds to TRBD1 (7 bases). Germline loops: CDR1 MNHEY, CDR2 SMNVEV (reference sequence). V dropped 5 bases and J dropped 3 bases, with 13 bases sitting between them. The CDR3 contains 14 residues.